These 31 T cell receptor beta chains were all obtained from the same sample, sequenced in a study of blood T cell repertoires in COVID-19. Libraries were prepared by immunoSEQ multiplex PCR; TCRdb keeps only in-frame clonotypes and omits some of them. Of roughly 250,000 clones listed, about 80% are singletons. The sequenced sample was peripheral blood. These receptors came from a human donor in a cohort sampled during active COVID-19.

This sequence joins TRBV28 and TRBJ1-5; no firm D call. Trimming removed 5 bases from V and 0 bases from J, with 11 bases in between. This CDR3 spans 15 amino acids. The V gene's germline CDR1 is MDHEN and CDR2 SYDVKM. CDR3 sequence (DNA): TGTGCCAGCAGTCCCCCCGGGGATAGCAATCAGCCCCAGCATTTT. Its protein is CASSPPGDSNQPQHF.

The chain links TRBV27 to TRBJ2-4; 7 bases map to TRBD2. This CDR3 contains 13 residues. The ends lost 5 bases at V and 6 bases at J; junction bases unmatched: 4. The germline CDR1 and CDR2 sequences are MNHEY and SMNVEV (reference sequence). The CDR3 loop is CASSRTRGNIQYF. CDR3 nucleotides: TGTGCCAGCAGTCGGACTAGGGGAAACATTCAGTACTTC.

This sequence joins TRBV5-1 and TRBJ1-6; D remains ambiguous. Between the trimmed V and J ends, which lost 5 bases and 7 bases, there was a span of 16 bases. Per germline, CDR1 SGHRS and CDR2 YFSETQ. CDR3 length equals 15 residues. In DNA form, the CDR3 reads TGCGCCAGCAGTGCTCGACAAGGTGCCAATTCACCCCTCCACTTT. Translating gives CASSARQGANSPLHF.

V and J are TRBV3-1 (or the pseudogene TRBV3-2) and TRBJ2-7; D might be TRBD2 (5 bases). The V and J ends lost 3 bases and 3 bases respectively, with 9 bases between them. The CDR3 has 13 residues. Germline V lookup: CDR1 LGHDT, CDR2 YNNKEL (reference sequence). The CDR3 nucleotides read TGTGCCAGCAGCCACCTCGGACTCTACGAGCAGTACTTC. Translation gives CASSHLGLYEQYF.

In its sample, this clone was seen a few times. The chain couples TRBV5-1 to TRBJ2-1; a weak D match, TRBD1 (7 bases). The CDR3 consists of 14 residues. Germline CDR1 SGHRS, CDR2 YFSETQ. V lost 4 bases and J 9 bases, leaving 17 bases between the germline ends. CDR3 nucleotide sequence: TGCGCCAGCAGCGGCGGGACAGCGGCCGCTGAGCAGTTCTTC. Its translation: CASSGGTAAAEQFF.

The V and J genes are TRBV3-1 (or the pseudogene TRBV3-2) and TRBJ1-4, with 9 bases lining up with TRBD1. The CDR3 extends over 14 amino acids. J was trimmed by 5 bases and V by 4 bases; bases with no gene match: 2. CDR1 and CDR2 (germline): LGHDT, YNNKEL (reference sequence). The CDR3 nucleotides are TGTGCCAGCAGCCTTGGACAGGGGAATGAAAAACTGTTTTTT. As protein: CASSLGQGNEKLFF.

This chain links TRBV15 with TRBJ1-1; 7 nucleotides agree with TRBD1. The length of the CDR3 is 12 residues. Germline V gives CDR1 LNHNV, CDR2 YYDKDF (reference sequence). J gave up 8 bases and V 5 bases, and 5 bases lay outside the gene matches. CDR3: CATSSETGEAFF. CDR3 in DNA: TGTGCCACCAGCTCCGAGACAGGGGAAGCTTTCTTT.

The rearrangement uses TRBV20-1 and TRBJ2-5; D may correspond to TRBD1 or TRBD2 (5 bases each). Looked up from germline, CDR1 is DFQATT and CDR2 is SNEGSKA (reference sequence). Trimming left V 5 bases short and J 5 bases short, with 21 bases between. This CDR3 contains 15 residues. Here the CDR3 reads CSAGGQRHTRETQYF. CDR3 bases: TGCAGTGCTGGTGGACAACGCCACACTAGGGAGACCCAGTACTTC.

The rearrangement joins TRBV28 to TRBJ1-1; 9 bases are a match to TRBD1. Germline V gene data show CDR1 as MDHEN and CDR2 as SYDVKM. The CDR3 length is 14 residues. The V gene end was trimmed by 6 bases and the J gene end by 12 bases; junction bases not matched to a gene: 14. The CDR3 reads CASSTQGAGRGTFF. CDR3 sequence (DNA): TGTGCCAGCAGCACACAGGGGGCCGGGAGGGGGACTTTCTTT.

This sequence joins TRBV27 and TRBJ1-2; 8 bases fit TRBD1. In germline, CDR1 is MNHEY, CDR2 SMNVEV (reference sequence). The V and J ends lost 4 bases and 4 bases, in that order; junction bases with no gene match: 8. The CDR3 contains 15 residues. CDR3 in DNA: TGTGCCAGCAGTTCACCAGGGGGCGCGGGCTATGGCTACACCTTC. It specifies CASSSPGGAGYGYTF.

This chain connects TRBV6-5 to TRBJ2-7; tentatively, D is TRBD2 (6 bases). V was pared by 8 bases and J by 1 base, with 12 bases between. The CDR3 sequence is 13 residues long. Germline CDR1 MNHEY, CDR2 SVGAGI. CDR3 loop: CASSGGVSYEQYF. Here the CDR3 DNA reads TGTGCCAGCTCCGGCGGGGTGTCCTACGAGCAGTACTTC.

V and J are TRBV10-1 and TRBJ2-7; D possibly corresponds to TRBD2 (5 bases). CDR3 size: 14 residues. Germline values: CDR1 WNHNN, CDR2 SYGVQD (reference sequence). V lost 7 bases, J lost 2 bases, and 15 bases lay in between. CDR3 coding DNA: TGCGCCAGCAAGGCAGACCGGGAAACCTACGAGCAGTACTTC. It encodes CASKADRETYEQYF.

This rearrangement joins TRBV18 to TRBJ2-3; maybe TRBD2 (5 bases). The CDR3 is 15 residues long. Trimming took 6 bases from V and 4 from J, leaving 17 bases between them. Germline V CDR1 and CDR2: KGHSH, LQKENI. CDR3 DNA sequence: TGTGCCAGCTCCCCGAATCGGGGAGAGGCAGATACGCAGTATTTT. Protein: CASSPNRGEADTQYF.

The chain links TRBV5-1 to TRBJ2-7, with 7 bases identical to TRBD2. The V gene's germline CDR1 is SGHRS and CDR2 YFSETQ. CDR3 length: 16 residues. J gave up 0 bases and V 3 bases, and 9 bases lay outside the gene matches. CDR3 coding DNA: TGCGCCAGCAGCTGGGCTAGCGGAGGGAGCTCCTACGAGCAGTACTTC. Translating gives CASSWASGGSSYEQYF.

The V gene is TRBV6-6, the J gene TRBJ1-2, with D uncertain. Germline V CDR1 and CDR2: MNHNY, SVGAGI (reference sequence). V shed 0 bases and J shed 8 bases, with 19 bases lying between them. CDR3 length: 16 residues. CDR3 DNA: TGTGCCAGCAGTTACTCGTCGCCACAAACCCCAGTCGGCTACACCTTC. This codes for CASSYSSPQTPVGYTF.

The table lists this clone with a count of one. This chain links TRBV5-6 with TRBJ2-3; 7 positions match TRBD2. This CDR3 spans 14 amino acids. The germline V gene has CDR1 SGHDT and CDR2 YYEEEE. The V segment lost 4 bases and the J segment 5 bases; nucleotides outside the gene matches: 7. CDR3: CASSPSGGRDTQYF. CDR3 coding DNA: TGTGCCAGCAGCCCGTCGGGCGGGAGAGATACGCAGTATTTT.

The chain has TRBV21-1 and TRBJ1-5. TRBV21-1 is annotated as a pseudogene. This CDR3 contains 15 residues. The CDR3 nucleotides are TGTGCCAGCAGTCGACCCCGGGTGGGTGATCAGCCCCAGCATTTT. This encodes CASSRPRVGDQPQHF.

This clone came up a few times. CDR3 protein: CASSMEQLYGYTF. The CDR3 nucleotides are TGTGCCAGTAGTATGGAGCAGCTCTATGGCTACACCTTC. The V call is TRBV19, the J call TRBJ1-2, with D uncertain. Germline V gene data show CDR1 as LNHDA and CDR2 as SQIVND (reference sequence). The V gene lost 3 bases and the J gene lost 4 bases, with 9 bases spanning the gap. There are 13 residues in the CDR3.

This clone has a single count. This chain uses TRBV6-5 with TRBJ2-7; tentative D call: TRBD1 (6 bases). Trimming took off 8 bases at V and 3 bases at J, with 14 bases between the two ends. The CDR3 covers 13 residues. In germline, CDR1 is MNHEY, CDR2 SVGAGI. Written as DNA, the CDR3 is TGTGCCAGCCGATTGCCAGGGGTCTACGAGCAGTACTTC. It encodes CASRLPGVYEQYF.

This rearrangement joins TRBV27 to TRBJ1-6; D might be TRBD1 (6 bases). V was trimmed by 6 bases and J by 0 bases, leaving 9 bases between them. The CDR3 extends over 15 amino acids. Germline CDR1 reads MNHEY; CDR2 reads SMNVEV (reference sequence). This chain's CDR3 is CASSKGGSYNSPLHF. CDR3 in DNA: TGTGCCAGCAGCAAAGGGGGCTCCTATAATTCACCCCTCCACTTT.

The J gene is TRBJ1-5, the V gene TRBV6-1; no firm D call. Germline-derived CDR1 and CDR2 are MNHNS and SASEGT. Trimming shortened V by 0 bases and J by 0 bases, and 12 bases separated the two germline ends. The CDR3 has 17 residues. CDR3 sequence (DNA): TGTGCCAGCAGTGAAGCCGGGGTAGTTAATAGCAATCAGCCCCAGCATTTT. It codes for CASSEAGVVNSNQPQHF.

V is TRBV19 and J is TRBJ1-2; possibly TRBD1 for D (6 bases). This CDR3 is built from 15 residues. Per the germline V gene, CDR1 is LNHDA and CDR2 is SQIVND (reference sequence). V lost 1 base to trimming and J lost 5 bases, with 14 bases between them. CDR3 bases: TGTGCCAGTAGTATAGGGGCAGGGGCCTCTTATGGCTACACCTTC. Translation gives CASSIGAGASYGYTF.

This rearrangement joins TRBV5-6 to TRBJ1-2; a weak D match, TRBD1 (5 bases). The CDR3 is made up of 13 amino acids. V was pared by 3 bases and J by 8 bases, with 14 bases between. Per germline, CDR1 SGHDT and CDR2 YYEEEE. DNA for the CDR3: TGTGCCAGCAGCTGGGGCAGGGTTTCAGGCTACACCTTC. This gives the protein CASSWGRVSGYTF.

This clone was counted between two and nine times. This chain connects TRBV9 to TRBJ2-7; 11 positions match TRBD1. The CDR3 sequence is 17 residues long. Losses at the gene ends were 3 bases for V and 3 bases for J; bases not matched to a gene: 11. Germline CDR1 is SGDLS and CDR2 is YYNGEE. The CDR3 region is CASSAGRGTGGFYEQYF. The CDR3 DNA reads TGTGCCAGCAGCGCCGGTAGAGGGACAGGGGGTTTCTACGAGCAGTACTTC.

The V gene is TRBV7-2, the J gene TRBJ2-7; maybe TRBD1 (5 bases). The CDR3 has 11 residues. The V gene's germline CDR1 is SGHTA and CDR2 FQGNSA. Trimming took 4 bases from V and 13 from J, leaving 14 bases between them. This CDR3 is CASSSSMTAYF. The DNA for the CDR3 is TGTGCCAGCAGCTCCTCGATGACAGCTTACTTC.

This clone was detected a few times. This rearrangement joins TRBV3-1 (or the pseudogene TRBV3-2) to TRBJ1-2; maybe TRBD1 (5 bases). The CDR3 sequence is 16 residues long. Germline loops: CDR1 LGHDT, CDR2 YNNKEL (reference sequence). The V end lost 1 base, the J end lost 2 bases, and 14 bases lay between the germline ends. The CDR3 bases are TGTGCCAGCAGCCAAGGGGGAACAGGCCTCAACTATGGCTACACCTTC. This codes for CASSQGGTGLNYGYTF.

Points on this clone: At the DNA level, this CDR3 is encoded by other sequences in the same sample as well. The chain is built from TRBV7-6 and TRBJ2-7; tentative D call: TRBD2 (6 bases). Trimming removed 5 bases from V and 0 bases from J, with 14 bases in between. The V gene's germline CDR1 is SGHVS and CDR2 FNYEAQ. The CDR3 contains 15 residues. CDR3 nucleotides: TGTGCCAGCAGCCCACGGGCCGGGAGCTCCTACGAGCAGTACTTC. It encodes CASSPRAGSSYEQYF.

This rearrangement joins TRBV7-9 to TRBJ2-7; 8 bases map to TRBD2. Unmatched junction bases numbered 6, after V lost 1 base and J lost 7 bases. The CDR3 is 14 residues long. Germline V CDR1 and CDR2: SEHNR, FQNEAQ (reference sequence). The CDR3 region is CASSLGGTSLEQYF. The CDR3 coding sequence is TGTGCCAGCAGCTTAGGGGGGACTAGTCTAGAGCAGTACTTC.

The gene calls are TRBV6-5 and TRBJ1-5; D might be TRBD1 (5 bases). This CDR3 has 12 amino acids. Per the germline V gene, CDR1 is MNHEY and CDR2 is SVGAGI. Trimming stripped 7 bases from V and 5 bases from J, with 9 bases between. The CDR3 reads CASNTGDQPQHF. CDR3 nucleotides: TGTGCCAGCAATACGGGGGATCAGCCCCAGCATTTT.

This chain connects TRBV7-2 to TRBJ1-2; 10 positions agree with TRBD1. Germline CDR1 and CDR2: SGHTA and FQGNSA. V gave up 1 base and J gave up 4 bases; unmatched junction bases: 3. The CDR3 consists of 15 residues. CDR3 DNA: TGTGCCAGCAGCTTAGGACAGGGGGCTCGCTATGGCTACACCTTC. This sequence encodes CASSLGQGARYGYTF.

The chain is built from TRBV6-6 and TRBJ1-5, with D possibly TRBD1 on 5 matching bases. The germline V and J ends were trimmed by 6 bases and 10 bases, with 10 bases remaining between them. CDR1 and CDR2 (germline): MNHNY, SVGAGI (reference sequence). This CDR3 is 11 amino acids long. CDR3 DNA: TGTGCCAGCAGCTCCGGGGGACCCCAGCATTTT. Residues: CASSSGGPQHF.